This T cell receptor (beta chain) was obtained from a study of shared T cell receptors in the human thymus. The table came from immunoSEQ multiplex PCR; TCRdb's copy has only in-frame clones and leaves some out. The sample lists hundreds of thousands of clones; roughly 90% were seen once. V dropped 4 bases and J dropped 0 bases, with 20 bases sitting between them. Germline CDR1 is SGDLS and CDR2 is YYNGEE. The CDR3 loop spans 18 amino acids. This clone was observed a handful of times. This same sample was also taken into another study, of human thymus T cells.

The chain is built from TRBV9 and TRBJ1-3; D might be TRBD1 (5 bases). Sequenced sample: thymocytes. This TCR derives from a boy in the first two years of life with a congenital heart defect. The chain's CDR3 is CASSPRGSGWGSGNTIYF. DNA of the CDR3: TGTGCCAGCAGCCCCCGGGGGTCTGGATGGGGCTCTGGAAACACCATATATTTT.